Listed below are T cell receptor beta chains from one sample, sequenced in a study of T cell responses to AZD1222 COVID-19 vaccine. TCRdb's table, derived via immunoSEQ multiplex PCR, lists solely in-frame clones and lacks some. Found here are approximately 150,000 clones, around 90% of them singletons; the top ten hold around 1.3%. The sample consisted of peripheral blood, taken on day 0 of AZD1222 vaccination. The receptors stem from an adult in good health. CDR3s include the opening cysteine and the closing phenylalanine or tryptophan. D genes are given only for firm matches. Expanded clones get a size class; other rows say once, few or many, or leave the size out.

D gene	clone size	V gene	J gene	CDR3 protein	CDR3 DNA
-	-	TRBV7-3	TRBJ2-7	CASSSTAGRDEQYF	TGTGCCAGCAGCTCTACTGCGGGCCGGGACGAGCAGTACTTC
-	-	TRBV5-5	TRBJ2-7	CASSLGTGASYEQYF	TGTGCCAGCAGCTTGGGAACAGGAGCCTCCTACGAGCAGTACTTC
TRBD1	once	TRBV28	TRBJ2-7	CASSFMRGQGISYEQYF	TGTGCCAGCAGTTTTATGAGGGGACAGGGAATAAGCTACGAGCAGTACTTC
-	-	TRBV12-3/TRBV12-4	TRBJ1-1	CASKRTANTEAFF	TGTGCCAGCAAGCGGACAGCGAACACTGAAGCTTTCTTT
TRBD1	-	TRBV4-2	TRBJ1-2	CASSQEGQGLTNYGYTF	TGTGCCAGCAGCCAAGAGGGACAGGGCCTCACTAACTATGGCTACACCTTC
-	-	TRBV19	TRBJ1-4	CASSPSPIDRINEKLFF	TGTGCCAGTAGTCCATCGCCCATTGACAGAATTAATGAAAAACTGTTTTTT
-	once	TRBV5-1	TRBJ2-1	CASSLNPLGYNEQFF	TGCGCCAGCAGCTTGAATCCTTTGGGGTACAATGAGCAGTTCTTC
TRBD1	-	TRBV7-9	TRBJ1-2	CALQGTANYGYTF	TGTGCCTTACAGGGGACCGCTAACTATGGCTACACCTTC
-	-	TRBV7-6	TRBJ2-3	CASSRGADTQYF	TGTGCCAGCAGCCGCGGGGCGGATACGCAGTATTTT
TRBD1	-	TRBV5-1	TRBJ1-1	CASSLEGGSTEAFF	TGCGCCAGCAGCTTGGAAGGGGGCAGCACTGAAGCTTTCTTT
-	-	TRBV27	TRBJ1-5	CASSLWGNQPQHF	TGTGCCAGCAGTTTATGGGGCAATCAGCCCCAGCATTTT
-	-	TRBV4-3	TRBJ1-1	CASSQERGVRTEAFF	TGCGCCAGCAGCCAAGAACGCGGGGTTCGAACTGAAGCTTTCTTT
-	-	TRBV27	TRBJ1-1	CASSLSPQGNTEAFF	TGTGCCAGCAGTTTATCGCCACAGGGGAACACTGAAGCTTTCTTT
-	once	TRBV15	TRBJ2-7	CATSRPVGPNEQYF	TGTGCCACCAGCAGGCCCGTAGGGCCAAACGAGCAGTACTTC
-	-	TRBV19	TRBJ1-1	CASTMGGVTEAFF	TGTGCCAGTACCATGGGGGGGGTCACTGAAGCTTTCTTT
-	-	TRBV4-2	TRBJ2-2	CASSQRVGSGELFF	TGTGCCAGCAGCCAAAGAGTGGGAAGTGGGGAGCTGTTTTTT
-	-	TRBV3-1/TRBV3-2	TRBJ1-4	CASSHGGGQEFF	TGTGCCAGCAGCCATGGCGGCGGGCAGGAGTTTTTT
-	-	TRBV18	TRBJ1-1	CASSPRGGLMNTEAFF	TGTGCCAGCTCACCACGCGGGGGCCTCATGAACACTGAAGCTTTCTTT
-	-	TRBV7-2	TRBJ1-1	CASSLRGRSNTEAFF	TGTGCCAGCAGCTTAAGAGGACGGTCGAACACTGAAGCTTTCTTT
TRBD1	-	TRBV11-3	TRBJ2-2	CASSQLGAWTGGNTGELFF	TGTGCCAGCAGCCAGTTGGGGGCCTGGACAGGGGGTAACACCGGGGAGCTGTTTTTT
-	-	TRBV18	TRBJ2-5	CASSPSSTQETQYF	TGTGCCAGCTCACCCAGCTCCACCCAAGAGACCCAGTACTTC
-	-	TRBV9	TRBJ1-2	CASSLSSLGGRHGYTF	TGTGCCAGCAGCCTATCTTCCCTGGGAGGGCGGCATGGCTACACCTTC
-	-	TRBV7-3	TRBJ1-1	CASSLGRGNTEAFF	TGTGCCAGCAGCTTAGGAAGGGGGAACACTGAAGCTTTCTTT
TRBD1	-	TRBV6-6	TRBJ1-6	CASSYPGQNNSPLHF	TGTGCCAGCAGTTACCCGGGACAGAATAATTCACCCCTCCACTTT
TRBD1	-	TRBV12-3/TRBV12-4	TRBJ2-5	CASSFRGQETQYF	TGTGCCAGCAGTTTCAGGGGGCAAGAGACCCAGTACTTC
-	few	TRBV6-6	TRBJ1-2	CASSYSQSNYGYTF	TGTGCCAGCAGTTACAGTCAGTCTAACTATGGCTACACCTTC
-	-	TRBV15	TRBJ2-3	CATSTTDTQYF	TGTGCCACCAGCACTACAGATACGCAGTATTTT
TRBD1	-	TRBV19	TRBJ1-6	CASSRLRDRGNSPLHF	TGTGCCAGTAGCCGACTCCGGGACAGGGGTAATTCACCCCTCCACTTT
TRBD1	-	TRBV9	TRBJ2-7	CASSVNPDRTYEQYF	TGTGCCAGCAGCGTAAACCCGGACAGGACCTACGAGCAGTACTTC
TRBD1	-	TRBV7-9	TRBJ1-1	CASSLSQGENTEAFF	TGTGCCAGCAGCTTATCCCAGGGGGAGAACACTGAAGCTTTCTTT
TRBD1	-	TRBV28	TRBJ1-5	CASRYDRGRSQPQHF	TGTGCCAGCAGATACGACAGGGGGCGGTCTCAGCCCCAGCATTTT